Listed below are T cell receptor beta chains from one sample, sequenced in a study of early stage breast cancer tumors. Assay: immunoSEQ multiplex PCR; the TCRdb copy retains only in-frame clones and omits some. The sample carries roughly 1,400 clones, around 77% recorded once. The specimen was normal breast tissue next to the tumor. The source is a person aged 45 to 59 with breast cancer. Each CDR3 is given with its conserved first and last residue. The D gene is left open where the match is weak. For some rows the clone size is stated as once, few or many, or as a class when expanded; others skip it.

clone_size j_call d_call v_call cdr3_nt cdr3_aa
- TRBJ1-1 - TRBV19 TGTGCCAGTACCACGATACCGAACACTGAAGCTTTCTTT CASTTIPNTEAFF
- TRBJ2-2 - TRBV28 TGTGCCAGCAGTTTAGGACAGAACACCGGGGAGCTGTTTTTT CASSLGQNTGELFF
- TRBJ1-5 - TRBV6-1 TGTGCCAGCAGTGAAAGGGGGGACGTGAATCAGCCCCAGCATTTT CASSERGDVNQPQHF
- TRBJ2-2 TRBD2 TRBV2 TGTGCCAGCTCCCTGGCGGGGGGAGGCACCGGGGAGCTGTTTTTT CASSLAGGGTGELFF
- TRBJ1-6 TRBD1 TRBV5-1 TGCGCCAGCAGTTCCGGGACAGGGGACTCACCCCTCCACTTT CASSSGTGDSPLHF
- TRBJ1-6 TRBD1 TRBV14 TGTGCCAGCAGCCGGGGGACAGGTGATAATTCACCCCTCCACTTT CASSRGTGDNSPLHF
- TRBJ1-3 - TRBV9 TGTGCCAGCAGCGCACAGGGTTATGGAAACACCATATATTTT CASSAQGYGNTIYF
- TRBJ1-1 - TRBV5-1 TGCGCCAGCAGCTTAGGCCTCGGGAACACTGAAGCTTTCTTT CASSLGLGNTEAFF
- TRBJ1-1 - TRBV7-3 TGTGCCAGCAGCCCTGAGGGCCTGAACACTGAAGCTTTCTTT CASSPEGLNTEAFF
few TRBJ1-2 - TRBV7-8 TGTGCCAGCAGCAACTCAGGGGTCCTCCCTGGCTACACCTTC CASSNSGVLPGYTF
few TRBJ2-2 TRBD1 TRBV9 TGTGCCAGCAGCGCACGGGACAGGGTCACCGGGGAGCTGTTTTTT CASSARDRVTGELFF
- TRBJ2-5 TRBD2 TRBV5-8 TGTGCCAGCAGCATAGGACTAGCGGGAGTTGGGGCCCAGTACTTC CASSIGLAGVGAQYF
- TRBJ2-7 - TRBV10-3 TGTGCCATCAGTGGGGGGGACACGACCTACGAGCAGTACTTC CAISGGDTTYEQYF
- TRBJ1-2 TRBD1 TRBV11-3 TGTGCCAGCAGCAATGACAGGGCCCACTATGGCTACACCTTC CASSNDRAHYGYTF
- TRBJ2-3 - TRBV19 TGTGCCAGTAGCTCGGGTGGGACTGTGAGTGCCACAGATACGCAGTATTTT CASSSGGTVSATDTQYF
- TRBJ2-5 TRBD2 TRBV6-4 TGTGCCAGCAGTGAAACTAGCGGGAGCCAAGAGACCCAGTACTTC CASSETSGSQETQYF
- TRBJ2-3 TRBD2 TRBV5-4 TGTGCCAGCAGCCAGGGAGCGGGAACAGATACGCAGTATTTT CASSQGAGTDTQYF
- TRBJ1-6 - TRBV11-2 TGTGCCAGCAGCAGCATCGGGAGCAGAAGCTCCTATAATTCACCCCTCCACTTT CASSSIGSRSSYNSPLHF
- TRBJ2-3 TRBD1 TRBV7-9 TGTGCCAGCAGCCCGCAGGGGGTTAGCACAGATACGCAGTATTTT CASSPQGVSTDTQYF
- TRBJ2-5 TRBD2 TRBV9 TGTGCCAGCAGCGTAGCCGCTAGCGGGAGCGGGAGGGAGACCCAGTACTTC CASSVAASGSGRETQYF
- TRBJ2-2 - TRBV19 TGTGCCAGTAGTTCGGGACTCCTAGATGCCGGGGAGCTGTTTTTT CASSSGLLDAGELFF
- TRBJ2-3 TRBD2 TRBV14 TGTGCCAGCAGCCTTACCTCGGGGGGGCGGGCAGATACGCAGTATTTT CASSLTSGGRADTQYF
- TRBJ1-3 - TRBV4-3 TGCGCCAGCAGCCAAGGCCGGGGCCTCTCTGGAAACACCATATATTTT CASSQGRGLSGNTIYF
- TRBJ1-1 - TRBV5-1 TGCGCCAGCAGCCCGGGCCCAGCCACTGAAGCTTTCTTT CASSPGPATEAFF
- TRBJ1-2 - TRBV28 TGTGCCAGCAGTCCTCAACAGGTGAACTATGGCTACACCTTC CASSPQQVNYGYTF
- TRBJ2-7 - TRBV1 TGCACCAGCAGCCAAGAGGGGGATTCCTACGAGCAGTACTTC CTSSQEGDSYEQYF
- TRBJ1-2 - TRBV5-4 TGTGCCAGCAGGACAAAAGGGGAGGGGGGTGGCTACACCTTC CASRTKGEGGGYTF
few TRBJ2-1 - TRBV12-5 TGTGCTAGTGGTTTGGTACCCCATCTGGATGAGCAGTTCTTC CASGLVPHLDEQFF
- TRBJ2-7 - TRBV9 TGTGCCAGCAGCGGGAGTTCCTCCTACGAGCAGTACTTC CASSGSSSYEQYF
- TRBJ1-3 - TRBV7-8 TGTGCCAGCAGCTTAGCCCAGGGGAGTGGAAACACCATATATTTT CASSLAQGSGNTIYF
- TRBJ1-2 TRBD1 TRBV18 TGTGCCAGCTCACCGGGGACAGGGCACGGTGGCTACACCTTC CASSPGTGHGGYTF
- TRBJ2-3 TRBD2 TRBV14 TGTGCCAGCAGCCAAGATATCACTAGCGGTTTCACAGATACGCAGTATTTT CASSQDITSGFTDTQYF
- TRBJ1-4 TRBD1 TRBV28 TGTGCCAGCAGTTTAGTACAGGGGAACGAAAAACTGTTTTTT CASSLVQGNEKLFF
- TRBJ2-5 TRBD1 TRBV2 TGTGCCAGTTGTACAGGGGGTTGGAGAGAGACCCAGTACTTC CASCTGGWRETQYF
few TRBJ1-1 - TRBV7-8 TGTGCCAGCAGCCGCGACATGGGGGCTGAAGCTTTCTTT CASSRDMGAEAFF
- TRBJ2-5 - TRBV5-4 TGTGCCAGCAGCTTGGGTTCCGAGGTAGAGACCCAGTACTTC CASSLGSEVETQYF
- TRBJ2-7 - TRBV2 TGTGCCAGCCTCACTCCCTACGGGAGTAGACACGAGCAGTACTTC CASLTPYGSRHEQYF
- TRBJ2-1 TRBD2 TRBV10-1 TGCGCCAGCGGCGGGGGTTCCTACAATGAGCAGTTCTTC CASGGGSYNEQFF
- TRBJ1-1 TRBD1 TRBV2 TGTGCCAGCACCCGGGACAGGGACACTGAAGCTTTCTTT CASTRDRDTEAFF
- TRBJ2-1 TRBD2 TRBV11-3 TGTGCCAGCAGCTTAGCTGCTAGCGGGAGTTTATATTACAATGAGCAGTTCTTC CASSLAASGSLYYNEQFF
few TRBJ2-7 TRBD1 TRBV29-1 TGCAGCGTGGAACGGACAGGGCACGAGCAGTACTTC CSVERTGHEQYF
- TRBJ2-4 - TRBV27 TGTGCCAACTGGACAGCGGCTCTAGCCAAAAACATTCAGTACTTC CANWTAALAKNIQYF
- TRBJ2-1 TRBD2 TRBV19 TGTGCCAGTAGGGAACTAGCGGGAGTATCAAATGAGCAGTTCTTC CASRELAGVSNEQFF